This TCR beta chain emerged from a study of blood T cell repertoires in COVID-19. Whole-study context: Some COVID-19 samples were acute and others convalescent; all came from the United States, Italy and Spain. Nucleic acid was either cDNA or gDNA, and it came from T cells, B-cell-depleted T cells, or PBMCs.

The V gene lost 8 bases and the J gene lost 0 bases, with 12 bases spanning the gap. The CDR3 totals 14 residues. The V gene's germline CDR1 is MNHEY and CDR2 SVGAGI. Per the original data handling: Estimates of nucleated cell counts were drawn from the amplification of reference gene primers. Clones were read by immunoSEQ multiplex PCR, and TCRdb kept only the in-frame ones, dropping some. V and J calls and clone size are given by that table; D and trimming were obtained from the DNA. The data hold around 200,000 clones, with approximately 84% observed a single time. This TCR was recovered from a man in his forties or fifties with acute or convalescent COVID-19. The sample was peripheral blood. V usage is TRBV6-5 and J usage is TRBJ2-3; no clear D. The CDR3 nucleotides read TGTGCCAGCTTCGAGATGACTAGCACAGATACGCAGTATTTT. Translating gives CASFEMTSTDTQYF.